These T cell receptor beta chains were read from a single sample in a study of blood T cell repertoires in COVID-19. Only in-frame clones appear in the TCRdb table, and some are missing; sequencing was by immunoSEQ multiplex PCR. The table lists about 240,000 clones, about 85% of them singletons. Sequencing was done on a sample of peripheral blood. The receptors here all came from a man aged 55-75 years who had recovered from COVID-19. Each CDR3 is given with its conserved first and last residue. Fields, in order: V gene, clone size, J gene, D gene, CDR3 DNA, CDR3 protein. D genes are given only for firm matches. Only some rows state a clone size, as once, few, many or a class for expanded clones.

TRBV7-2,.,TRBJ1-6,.,TGTGCCAGCAGCTTATCCCTCAGTAAACCCCTCCACTTT,CASSLSLSKPLHF
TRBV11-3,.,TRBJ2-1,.,TGTGCCAGCAGCGTACGGTCCCGGGGGGCCACCAATGAGCAGTTCTTC,CASSVRSRGATNEQFF
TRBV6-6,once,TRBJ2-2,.,TGTGCCAGCAGTCCCATCGGCGGGGAGCTGTTTTTT,CASSPIGGELFF
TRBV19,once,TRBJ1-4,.,TGTGCCAGTAGAGCCGGACATTCTCACTGGGCTAATGAAAAACTGTTTTTT,CASRAGHSHWANEKLFF
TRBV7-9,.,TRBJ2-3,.,TGTGCCAGCAGCTTACGCAGGGGAGACACAGATACGCAGTATTTT,CASSLRRGDTDTQYF
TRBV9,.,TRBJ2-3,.,TGTGCCAGCAGTGAGGAACATTCAGATACGCAGTATTTT,CASSEEHSDTQYF
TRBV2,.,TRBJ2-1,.,TGTGCCAGCAGTGGTACAGAAGCCTACAATGAGCAGTTCTTC,CASSGTEAYNEQFF
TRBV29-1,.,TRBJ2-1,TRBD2,TGCAGCGTTGATCGAGCGGGGGCTAGTGAGCAGTTCTTC,CSVDRAGASEQFF
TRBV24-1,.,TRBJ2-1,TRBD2,TGTGCCACCAGTGGTCCCGGGACTATAAAAATCAATGAGCAGTTCTTC,CATSGPGTIKINEQFF
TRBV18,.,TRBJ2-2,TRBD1,TGTGCCAGCTCACCTAGAGGACAGGGGGACACCGGGGAGCTGTTTTTT,CASSPRGQGDTGELFF
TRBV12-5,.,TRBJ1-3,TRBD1,TGTGCTAGTGGTTTGGTCCAGGGGGACTCTGGAAACACCATATATTTT,CASGLVQGDSGNTIYF
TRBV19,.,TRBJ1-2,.,TGTGCCAGTACCCGGGGGGGGAACTATGGCTACACCTTC,CASTRGGNYGYTF
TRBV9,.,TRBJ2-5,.,TGTGCCAGCAGCCGACTAGGGTGGGGGGGCCGCGAGACCCAGTACTTC,CASSRLGWGGRETQYF
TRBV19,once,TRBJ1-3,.,TGTGCCAGTAGACCCGGGGGATTTGGAAACACCATATATTTT,CASRPGGFGNTIYF
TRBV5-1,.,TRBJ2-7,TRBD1,TGCGCCAGCAGCTTGGCCGCCAGGGGGCTTTTGACCTACGAGCAGTACTTC,CASSLAARGLLTYEQYF
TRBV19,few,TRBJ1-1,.,TGTGCCAGTAGTAGGGGCGGCAGCATGAACACTGAAGCTTTCTTT,CASSRGGSMNTEAFF
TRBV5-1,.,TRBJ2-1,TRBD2,TGCGCCAGCAGCGGTGCTAGCGGGGGGCCGGGAGAGCAGTTCTTC,CASSGASGGPGEQFF
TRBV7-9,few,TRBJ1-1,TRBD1,TGTGCCAGCAGCCTAACAGGGGACACTGAAGCTTTCTTT,CASSLTGDTEAFF
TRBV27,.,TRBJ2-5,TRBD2,TGTGCCAGCAGTCGGCGGGGGGTCGAGACCCAGTACTTC,CASSRRGVETQYF
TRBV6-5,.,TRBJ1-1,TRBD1,TGTGCCAGCAGTTCCCGGACAGGGGACAATGAAGCTTTCTTT,CASSSRTGDNEAFF
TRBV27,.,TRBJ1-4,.,TGTGCCAGCACCGACCTCGGGGGGGGAAATGAAAAACTGTTTTTT,CASTDLGGGNEKLFF
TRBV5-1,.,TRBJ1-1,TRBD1,TGCGCCAGCAGCCTATTAGGACAGGGAGTAAGTGAAGCTTTCTTT,CASSLLGQGVSEAFF
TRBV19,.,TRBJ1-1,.,TGTGCCAGTAGTATAGGAGAGAACACTGAAGCTTTCTTT,CASSIGENTEAFF
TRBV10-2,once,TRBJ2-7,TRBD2,TGCGCCACCAGCGTAGCGGGGGGAAGCTCCTACGAGCAGTACTTC,CATSVAGGSSYEQYF
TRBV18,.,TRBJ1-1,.,TGTGCCAGCTCACCATTTGTTGCAGGTGACGGGGGCACTGAAGCTTTCTTT,CASSPFVAGDGGTEAFF
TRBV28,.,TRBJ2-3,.,TGTGCCAGCAGTTTATGGTCCGGGTCACCTAAGGGGACAGATACGCAGTATTTT,CASSLWSGSPKGTDTQYF
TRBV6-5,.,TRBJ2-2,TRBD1,TGTGCCAGCAACCAAAGGACAGGGTACACCGGGGAGCTGTTTTTT,CASNQRTGYTGELFF
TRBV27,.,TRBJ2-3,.,TGTGCCAGCAGTTTAATGATGGGGAGAACAGATACGCAGTATTTT,CASSLMMGRTDTQYF
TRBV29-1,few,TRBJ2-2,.,TGCAGCGTCAAACACAGGAACACCGGGGAGCTGTTTTTT,CSVKHRNTGELFF
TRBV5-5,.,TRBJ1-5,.,TGTGCCAGCAGCTTGGAGGGCAGGGGCAATCAGCCCCAGCATTTT,CASSLEGRGNQPQHF
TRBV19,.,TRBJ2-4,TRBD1,TGTGCCAGCCGGGACAGCAACATTCAGTACTTC,CASRDSNIQYF
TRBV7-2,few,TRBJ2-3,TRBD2,TGTGCCAGCAGCTCAGTGACTAGCGCGAGCACAGATACGCAGTATTTT,CASSSVTSASTDTQYF
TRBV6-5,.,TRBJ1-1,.,TGTGCCAGCAGTTACGCCCGGGTGGGGGGTACTGAAGCTTTCTTT,CASSYARVGGTEAFF
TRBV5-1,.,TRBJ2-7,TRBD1,TGCGCCAGCAGCCCGGACAGGTACGAGCAGTACTTC,CASSPDRYEQYF
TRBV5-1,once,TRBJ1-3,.,TGCGCCAGCAGCCCCCTTCGTAGTGGAAACACCATATATTTT,CASSPLRSGNTIYF
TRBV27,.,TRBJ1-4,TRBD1,TGTGCCAGCAGAATCCTCAGGGGGCGCGGGGCAACTAATGAAAAACTGTTTTTT,CASRILRGRGATNEKLFF
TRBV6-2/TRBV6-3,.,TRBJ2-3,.,TGTGCCAGCAGTTACTCGATTGTCTACTTGGATACGCAGTATTTT,CASSYSIVYLDTQYF
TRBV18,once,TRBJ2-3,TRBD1,TGTGCCAGCGGTCAGGGACAGGGCACAGATACGCAGTATTTT,CASGQGQGTDTQYF
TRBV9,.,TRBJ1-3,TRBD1,TGTGCCAGCAGCGAAACGGGACAGGGAAACACCATATATTTT,CASSETGQGNTIYF
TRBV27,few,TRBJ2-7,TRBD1,TGTGCCAGCAGCCGAATAGACAGGGGAAGGAACGAGCAGTACTTC,CASSRIDRGRNEQYF
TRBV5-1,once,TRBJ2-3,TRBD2,TGCGCCAGCAGCCCGTTAGCGGGGGGCGGTTATACGCAGTATTTT,CASSPLAGGGYTQYF
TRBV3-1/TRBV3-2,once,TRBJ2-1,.,TGTGCCAGCAGCCCCCGGGACATTGCCTACAATGAGCAGTTCTTC,CASSPRDIAYNEQFF
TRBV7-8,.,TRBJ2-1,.,TGTGCCAGCAGCCCCAGGGTGCCCTCCTACAATGAGCAGTTCTTC,CASSPRVPSYNEQFF
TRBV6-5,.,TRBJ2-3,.,TGTGCCCCCAGGGGCAGGGGCACAGATACGCAGTATTTT,CAPRGRGTDTQYF
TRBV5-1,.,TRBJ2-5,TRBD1,TGCGCCAGCAGCATTACAGGGGTGGGAACGGAGACCCAGTACTTC,CASSITGVGTETQYF
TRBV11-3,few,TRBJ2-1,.,TGTGCCAGCAGCTTAGTTAACAATGAGCAGTTCTTC,CASSLVNNEQFF